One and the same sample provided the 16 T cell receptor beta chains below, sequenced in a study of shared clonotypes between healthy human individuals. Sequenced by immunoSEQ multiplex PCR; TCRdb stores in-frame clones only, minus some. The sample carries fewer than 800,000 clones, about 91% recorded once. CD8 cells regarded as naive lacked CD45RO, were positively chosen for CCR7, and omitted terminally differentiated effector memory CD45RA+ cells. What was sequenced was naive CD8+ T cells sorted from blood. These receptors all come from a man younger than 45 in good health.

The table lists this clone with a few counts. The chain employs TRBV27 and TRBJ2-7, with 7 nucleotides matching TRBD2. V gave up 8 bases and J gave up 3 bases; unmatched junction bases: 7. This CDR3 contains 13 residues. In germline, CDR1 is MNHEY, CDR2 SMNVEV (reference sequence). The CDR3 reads CASAPQRGYEQYF. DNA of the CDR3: TGTGCCAGCGCCCCACAGCGGGGCTACGAGCAGTACTTC.

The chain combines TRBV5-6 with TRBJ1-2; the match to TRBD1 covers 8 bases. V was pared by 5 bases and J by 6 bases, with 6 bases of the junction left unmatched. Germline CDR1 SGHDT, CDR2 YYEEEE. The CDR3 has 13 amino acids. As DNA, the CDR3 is TGTGCCAGCAGGGTGACAGGGGAGCATGGCTACACCTTC. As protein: CASRVTGEHGYTF.

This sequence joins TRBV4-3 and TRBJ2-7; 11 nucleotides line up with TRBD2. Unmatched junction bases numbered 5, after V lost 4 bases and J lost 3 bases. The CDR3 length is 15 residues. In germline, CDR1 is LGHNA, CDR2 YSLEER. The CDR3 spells CASSPRLAGSYEQYF. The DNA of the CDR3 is TGCGCCAGCAGCCCAAGACTAGCGGGAAGCTACGAGCAGTACTTC.

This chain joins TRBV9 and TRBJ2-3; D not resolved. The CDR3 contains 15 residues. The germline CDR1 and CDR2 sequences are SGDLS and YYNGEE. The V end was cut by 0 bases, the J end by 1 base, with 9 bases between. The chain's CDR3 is CASSVGRIGTDTQYF. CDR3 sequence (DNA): TGTGCCAGCAGCGTAGGCAGGATTGGCACAGATACGCAGTATTTT.

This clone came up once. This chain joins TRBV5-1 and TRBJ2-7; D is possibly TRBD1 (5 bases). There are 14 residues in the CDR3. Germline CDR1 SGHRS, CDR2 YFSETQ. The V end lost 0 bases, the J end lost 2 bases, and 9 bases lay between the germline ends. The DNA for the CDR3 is TGCGCCAGCAGCTTGGACAGGCTGGCCTACGAGCAGTACTTC. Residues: CASSLDRLAYEQYF.

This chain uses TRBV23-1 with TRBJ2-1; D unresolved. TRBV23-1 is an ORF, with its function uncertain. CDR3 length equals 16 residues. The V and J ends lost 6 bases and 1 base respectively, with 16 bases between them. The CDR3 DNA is TGCGCCAGCAGGCGAACGGGTTTGGGGTCCTACAATGAGCAGTTCTTC. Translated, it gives CASRRTGLGSYNEQFF.

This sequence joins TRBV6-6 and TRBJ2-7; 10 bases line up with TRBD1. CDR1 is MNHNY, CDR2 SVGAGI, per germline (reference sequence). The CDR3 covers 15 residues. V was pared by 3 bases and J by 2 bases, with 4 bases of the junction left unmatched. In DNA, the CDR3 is TGTGCCAGCAGTTATGACAGGGGGCCTGCCTACGAGCAGTACTTC. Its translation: CASSYDRGPAYEQYF.

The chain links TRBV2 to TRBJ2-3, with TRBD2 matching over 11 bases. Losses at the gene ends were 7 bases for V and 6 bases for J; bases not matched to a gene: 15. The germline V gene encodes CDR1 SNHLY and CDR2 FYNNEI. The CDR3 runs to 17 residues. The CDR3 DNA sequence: TGTGCCAGCACCCCAACCCTACTAGCGGGAGTCAGGGATACGCAGTATTTT. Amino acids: CASTPTLLAGVRDTQYF.

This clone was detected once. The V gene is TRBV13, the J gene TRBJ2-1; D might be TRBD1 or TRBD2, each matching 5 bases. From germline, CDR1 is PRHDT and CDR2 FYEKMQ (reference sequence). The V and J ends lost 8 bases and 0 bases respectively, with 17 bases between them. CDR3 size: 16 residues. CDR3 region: CASGSFGASSYNEQFF. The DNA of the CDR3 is TGTGCCAGCGGAAGCTTCGGGGCTAGCTCCTACAATGAGCAGTTCTTC. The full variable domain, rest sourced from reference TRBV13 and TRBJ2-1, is AAGVIQSPRHLIKEKRETATLKCYPIPRHDTVYWYQQGPGQDPQFLISFYEKMQSDKGSIPDRFSAQQFSDYHSELNMSSLELGDSALYFCASGSFGASSYNEQFFGPGTRLTVL.

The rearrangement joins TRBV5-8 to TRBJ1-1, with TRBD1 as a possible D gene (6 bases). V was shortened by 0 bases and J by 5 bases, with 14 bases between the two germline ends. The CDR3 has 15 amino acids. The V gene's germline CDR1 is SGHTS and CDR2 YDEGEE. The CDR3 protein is CASSLAGETGTEAFF. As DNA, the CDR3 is TGTGCCAGCAGCTTGGCAGGGGAAACTGGGACTGAAGCTTTCTTT. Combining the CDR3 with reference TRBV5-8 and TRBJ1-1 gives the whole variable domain EAGVTQSPTHLIKTRGQQATLRCSPISGHTSVYWYQQALGLGLQFLLWYDEGEERNRGNFPPRFSGRQFPNYSSELNVNALELEDSALYLCASSLAGETGTEAFFGQGTRLTVV.

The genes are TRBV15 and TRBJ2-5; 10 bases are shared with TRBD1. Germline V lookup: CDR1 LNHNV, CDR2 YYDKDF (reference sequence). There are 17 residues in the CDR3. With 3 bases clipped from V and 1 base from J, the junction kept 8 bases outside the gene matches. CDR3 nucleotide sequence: TGTGCCACCAGCAGCTCCGGGACAGGGGCATTCCAAGAGACCCAGTACTTC. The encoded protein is CATSSSGTGAFQETQYF. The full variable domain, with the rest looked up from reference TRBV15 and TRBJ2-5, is DAMVIQNPRYQVTQFGKPVTLSCSQTLNHNVMYWYQQKSSQAPKLLFHYYDKDFNNEADTPDNFQSRRPNTSFCFLDIRSPGLGDTAMYLCATSSSGTGAFQETQYFGPGTRLLVL.

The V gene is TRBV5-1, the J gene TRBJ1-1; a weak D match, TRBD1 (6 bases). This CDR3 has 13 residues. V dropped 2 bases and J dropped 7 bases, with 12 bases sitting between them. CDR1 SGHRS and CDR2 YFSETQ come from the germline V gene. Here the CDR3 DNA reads TGCGCCAGCAGCTTAAGGAGGGACAATGAAGCTTTCTTT. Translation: CASSLRRDNEAFF.

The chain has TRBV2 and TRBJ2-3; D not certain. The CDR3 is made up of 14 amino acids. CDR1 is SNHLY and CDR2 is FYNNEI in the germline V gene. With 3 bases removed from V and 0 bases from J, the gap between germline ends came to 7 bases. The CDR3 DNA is TGTGCCAGCAGTGACAAGCCAAGCACAGATACGCAGTATTTT. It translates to CASSDKPSTDTQYF.

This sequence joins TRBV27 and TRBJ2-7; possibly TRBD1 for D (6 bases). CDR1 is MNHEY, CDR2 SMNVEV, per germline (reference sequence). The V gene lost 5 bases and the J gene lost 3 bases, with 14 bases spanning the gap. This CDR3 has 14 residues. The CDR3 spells CASSGWDTDYEQYF. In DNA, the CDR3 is TGTGCCAGCAGTGGATGGGACACTGACTACGAGCAGTACTTC.

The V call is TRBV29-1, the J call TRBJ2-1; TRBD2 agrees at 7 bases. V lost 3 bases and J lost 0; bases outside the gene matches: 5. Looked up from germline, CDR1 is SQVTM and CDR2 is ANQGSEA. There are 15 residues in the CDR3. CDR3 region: CSVDMRGSSYNEQFF. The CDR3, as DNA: TGCAGCGTTGATATGCGCGGGAGCTCCTACAATGAGCAGTTCTTC.

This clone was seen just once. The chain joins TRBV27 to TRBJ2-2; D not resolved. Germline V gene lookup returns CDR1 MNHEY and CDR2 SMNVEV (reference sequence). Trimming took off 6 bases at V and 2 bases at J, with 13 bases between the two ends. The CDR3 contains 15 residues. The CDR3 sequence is CASSRPWANTGELFF. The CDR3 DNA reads TGTGCCAGCAGCCGGCCTTGGGCAAACACCGGGGAGCTGTTTTTT.